Each of the 6 T cell receptor beta chains below was sequenced from the same sample in a study of shared clonotypes between healthy human individuals. The method was immunoSEQ multiplex PCR; TCRdb's version includes in-frame clones alone and lacks a portion of them. The sample records some 630,000 clones, about three quarters being singletons. The specimen was memory CD4+ T cells sorted from blood. Subset reported: CD45RA-negative fraction. The receptors come from a woman under 40 in good health.

The chain is built from TRBV4-1 and TRBJ2-1; 7 nucleotides agree with TRBD1. Trimming at V came to 4 bases and at J to 8 bases, leaving 17 bases not matched to a gene. Germline V gene lookup returns CDR1 MGHRA and CDR2 YSYEKL. The CDR3 sequence is 17 residues long. CDR3 loop: CASSLRVVTGFSDEQFF. CDR3 DNA sequence: TGCGCCAGCAGCCTCCGTGTTGTGACAGGGTTCTCGGATGAGCAGTTCTTC.

The V and J genes are TRBV28 and TRBJ2-5; 7 bases map to TRBD2. Trimming took 4 bases from V and 5 from J; bases not matched to a gene: 7. Per the germline V gene, CDR1 is MDHEN and CDR2 is SYDVKM. The CDR3 is 14 residues long. CDR3 sequence reads: CASSSGGRSETQYF. The CDR3 nucleotides read TGTGCCAGCAGTTCGGGAGGACGGTCGGAGACCCAGTACTTC.

As for this clone: Lacking the conserved final phenylalanine or tryptophan, this CDR3 likely reflects a read error. Because the CDR3's place on the DNA is in doubt, the DNA is left out and the CDR3 is given as listed by TCRdb. V usage is TRBV12-1 and J usage is TRBJ1-1. TRBV12-1 corresponds to a pseudogene. The CDR3 spans 10 amino acids, including both terminal residues. CDR3 residues: CASSVTGRLL.

The table lists this clone with a few counts. This chain links TRBV28 with TRBJ1-1, with D perhaps matching TRBD1 (6 bases). The CDR3 sequence is 13 residues long. Germline loops: CDR1 MDHEN, CDR2 SYDVKM. Trimming left V 3 bases short and J 6 bases short, with 11 bases between. The CDR3 is CASSFQGLAEAFF. The CDR3 DNA reads TGTGCCAGCAGTTTTCAGGGGTTGGCTGAAGCTTTCTTT.

The chain employs TRBV7-9 and TRBJ2-3; D unresolved. The V gene lost 4 bases and the J gene lost 4 bases, with 6 bases spanning the gap. The CDR3 contains 12 residues. From germline, CDR1 is SEHNR and CDR2 FQNEAQ (reference sequence). As DNA, the CDR3 is TGTGCCAGCAGCTACACGTCAGATACGCAGTATTTT. It yields the protein CASSYTSDTQYF.

The chain is built from TRBV19 and TRBJ2-7, with D perhaps assigned TRBD1 or TRBD2 (5 bases each). Trimming took off 2 bases at V and 1 base at J, with 12 bases between the two ends. CDR3 length equals 15 residues. The germline gives CDR1 LNHDA, CDR2 SQIVND (reference sequence). CDR3 in amino acids: CASSIRGLSSYEQYF. The CDR3 nucleotides are TGTGCCAGTAGTATACGGGGCCTAAGTTCCTACGAGCAGTACTTC.